This T cell receptor beta chain was profiled in a study of T cell repertoires in cytomegalovirus infection. Across the whole study: It was recently identified HLA-C-restricted and well-studied HLA-B-restricted CMV epitopes that the study used. Carrying CMV and the relevant HLA type showed in public TCR beta signatures.

With respect to this clonotype: Its antigen is unknown.

A single record per CDR3 protein comes from TCRdb applying MiXCR to the reads. The data show around 300,000 distinct CDR3 sequences, around 25% seen once. CDR1 and CDR2 (germline): LNHDA, SQIVND (reference sequence). The ends were cut back, 6 bases at V and 8 bases at J, with 17 bases in the middle. CDR3 length: 14 residues. The specimen was cultured PBMCs, collected from culture after CMV antigen stimulation. This rearrangement joins TRBV19 to TRBJ2-1; D perhaps matches TRBD2 (7 bases). The TCR sequence derives from a human donor in good health (CMV status not recorded). Some clones in this sample may be carry-over from other donors' samples. This CDR3 reads CASSANEGGYEQFF. For the CDR3, the DNA is TGTGCCAGTAGCGCTAACGAGGGGGGGTATGAGCAGTTCTTC.